Included here is one T cell receptor beta chain sequence, with context. The CDR3 extends over 13 amino acids. Between the trimmed V and J ends, which lost 6 bases and 1 base, there was a span of 9 bases. From germline, CDR1 is MNHNY and CDR2 SVGAGI (reference sequence). This record belongs to a study of blood T cells in healthy people across ages. A J-beta primer mix and a sample-barcoded 5' primer were used in a second PCR of about 6 to 12 cycles. Each cDNA molecule was tagged by a template-switch adaptor with 12 random nucleotides. One entry per CDR3 protein results from TCRdb running MiXCR on the 5' RACE reads. The table records about 1.4 million distinct CDR3 sequences, around 59% of them present only once.

The TCR comes from a man younger than 30 in good health. Source material: blood. V gene TRBV6-6 combines with J gene TRBJ2-5, with a weak D call TRBD1 (6 bases). The CDR3 is CASRDSLQETQYF. For the CDR3, the DNA is TGTGCCAGCAGGGACAGCCTCCAAGAGACCCAGTACTTC.